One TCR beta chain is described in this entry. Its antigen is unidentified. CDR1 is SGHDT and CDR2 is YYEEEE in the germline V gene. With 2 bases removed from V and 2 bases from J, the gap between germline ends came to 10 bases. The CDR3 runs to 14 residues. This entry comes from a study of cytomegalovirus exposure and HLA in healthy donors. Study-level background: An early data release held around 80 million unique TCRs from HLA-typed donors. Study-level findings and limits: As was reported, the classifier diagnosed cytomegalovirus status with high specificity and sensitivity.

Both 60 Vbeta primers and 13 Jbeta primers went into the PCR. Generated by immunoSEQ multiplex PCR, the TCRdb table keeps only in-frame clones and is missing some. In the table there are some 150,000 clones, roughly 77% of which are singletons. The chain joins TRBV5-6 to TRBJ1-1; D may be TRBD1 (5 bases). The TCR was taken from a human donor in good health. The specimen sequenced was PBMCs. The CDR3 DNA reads TGTGCCAGCAGCTTCGGAGGGGCCAACACTGAAGCTTTCTTT. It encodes CASSFGGANTEAFF.